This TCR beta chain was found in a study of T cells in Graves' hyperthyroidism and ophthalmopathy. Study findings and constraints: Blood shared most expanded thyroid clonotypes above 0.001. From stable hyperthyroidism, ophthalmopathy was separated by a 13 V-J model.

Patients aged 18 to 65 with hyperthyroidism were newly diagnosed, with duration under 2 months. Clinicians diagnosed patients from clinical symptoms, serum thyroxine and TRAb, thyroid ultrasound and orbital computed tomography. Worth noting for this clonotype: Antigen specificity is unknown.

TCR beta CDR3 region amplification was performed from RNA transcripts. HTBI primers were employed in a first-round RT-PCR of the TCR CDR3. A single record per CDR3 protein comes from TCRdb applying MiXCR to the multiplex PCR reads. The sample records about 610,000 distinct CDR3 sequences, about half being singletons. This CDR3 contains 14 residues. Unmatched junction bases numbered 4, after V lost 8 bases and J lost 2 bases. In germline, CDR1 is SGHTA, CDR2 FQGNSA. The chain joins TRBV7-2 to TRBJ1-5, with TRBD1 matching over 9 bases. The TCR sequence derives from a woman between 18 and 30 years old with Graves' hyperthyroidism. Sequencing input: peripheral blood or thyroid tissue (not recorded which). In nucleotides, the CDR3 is TGTGCCAGCCTCAGGACAGGGGGCAATCAGCCCCAGCATTTT. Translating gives CASLRTGGNQPQHF. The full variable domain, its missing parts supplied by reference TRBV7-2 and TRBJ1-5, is GAGVSQSPSNKVTEKGKDVELRCDPISGHTALYWYRQSLGQGLEFLIYFQGNSAPDKSGLPSDRFSAERTGGSVSTLTIQRTQQEDSAVYLCASLRTGGNQPQHFGDGTRLSIL.